Listed here is a single TCR beta chain. Its recognized antigen is unknown. Base qualities were left out, and no much larger clone turns up one base away. Library method: the immunoSEQ multiplex PCR assay. TCRdb mirrors the immuneACCESS table, restricted to in-frame sequences. Some clones are absent from its copies; in checked studies, under half trace to an unresolved V gene, and the reason for the others is unknown. This sample gives 84,000 or so clones in total; around 93% of them show up just once. Over 2% of the sample goes to the ten largest clones. The record originates from a study of T cell changes during pregnancy in multiple sclerosis (dated by TCRdb to the late 2010s). In terms of the full investigation: The study looked at changes in the T cell repertoire across pregnancy in women with multiple sclerosis.

Per the germline V gene, SGDLS is the CDR1 and YYNGEE is the CDR2. After removal of 4 bases from V and 0 bases from J, the junction retains 5 bases not matched to a gene. From its cysteine to its phenylalanine, the CDR3 spans 15 amino acids. The only DNA kept is the CDR3, 45 bases in frame from the first base. This sequence was found in a female donor with multiple sclerosis, enrolled in a pregnancy study. Sequencing used peripheral blood, obtained in the third trimester of pregnancy. Rearrangement joined TRBV9 to TRBJ2-3; 7 bases in the middle match TRBD1. The sequenced DNA: TGTGCCAGCAGCAGGGACAGTCCTAGCACAGATACGCAGTATTTT. It translates as CASSRDSPSTDTQYF.